This T cell receptor beta chain was found in a study of cytomegalovirus exposure and HLA in healthy donors. Whole-study results and caveats: The later analysis indicated that the majority of CMV-associated TCR beta chains appeared HLA-restricted. With high specificity and sensitivity, the classifier reportedly diagnosed cytomegalovirus status. The study listed some 160 cytomegalovirus-associated TCR beta chains.

A remark on this clone: Antigen unknown.

PCR employed 60 Vbeta and 13 Jbeta primers. The repertoire was sequenced with immunoSEQ multiplex PCR; TCRdb's copy has only in-frame clones and lacks some. The data show 150,000 to 200,000 clones, roughly three quarters seen once. This TCR derives from a woman in her 30s in good health and CMV-seropositive. Sequencing used PBMCs.

The CDR3 loop is CASRRVTSGGLGATRTQYF. The DNA of the CDR3 is TGTGCCAGCCGCAGGGTGACTAGCGGGGGCCTCGGGGCCACCCGGACGCAGTATTTT. This chain joins TRBV28 and TRBJ2-3; 12 bases agree with TRBD2. CDR1 and CDR2 (germline): MDHEN, SYDVKM. The CDR3 loop spans 19 amino acids. V gave up 8 bases and J gave up 9 bases; unmatched junction bases: 24.